This entry features one T cell receptor (beta chain) sequence. This record belongs to a study of radiation and T cells in renal cell carcinoma. Time point described: baseline pretreatment blood. Treatment: 15 Gy SBRT to primary tumor, nephrectomy 4 weeks later. The V gene's germline CDR1 is SGHNT and CDR2 YENEEA. V was pared by 1 base and J by 7 bases, with 13 bases between. The CDR3 is 15 amino acids. The assay was immunoSEQ multiplex PCR, and TCRdb's table has in-frame clones only and misses some. The top ten hold 4.1% of the sample, which has about 160,000 clones, around 89% seen once. The receptor comes from a woman aged 70-85 years with renal cell carcinoma. The chain couples TRBV11-3 to TRBJ2-2, with no clear D. The material was blood, obtained from a patient whose treatment included radiotherapy and nephrectomy. The CDR3 nucleotides are TGTGCCAGCAGCTTAGGTACAACCAGCTACGGGGAGCTGTTTTTT. Residues: CASSLGTTSYGELFF.